This T cell receptor (beta chain) was captured in a study of memory CD4+ T cells and cytomegalovirus serostatus. Study background: Donors were healthy Belgian adults, 8 to 10 CMV seropositive and some 24 seronegative. The study's findings and limits: Suggested: most of the CMV-linked TCR signature lies in CD4+ memory cells. CMV serostatus prediction reached median AUC roughly 0.95, or 0.91 with US-trained model.

TCRdb's copy holds only in-frame clones and misses some; the assay was immunoSEQ multiplex PCR. This table holds about 82,000 clones, approximately 84% found once. Per the germline V gene, CDR1 is SGHTA and CDR2 is FQGNSA. This CDR3 region has 12 residues. V was cut by 4 bases and J by 6 bases, with 10 bases left in between. Comment on this clone: Antigen specificity is unknown.

The sort gate was single viable CD3+CD4+CD8-CD45RO+ cells for memory CD4+ T cells. V gene TRBV7-2 combines with J gene TRBJ2-7, with a possible D match to TRBD2 (6 bases). The clonotype comes from an adult in good health and CMV-seronegative. Specimen: memory CD4+ T cells from blood. In DNA, the CDR3 is TGTGCCAGCAGCTGGGCGGGAAGCGAGCAGTACTTC. This encodes CASSWAGSEQYF.